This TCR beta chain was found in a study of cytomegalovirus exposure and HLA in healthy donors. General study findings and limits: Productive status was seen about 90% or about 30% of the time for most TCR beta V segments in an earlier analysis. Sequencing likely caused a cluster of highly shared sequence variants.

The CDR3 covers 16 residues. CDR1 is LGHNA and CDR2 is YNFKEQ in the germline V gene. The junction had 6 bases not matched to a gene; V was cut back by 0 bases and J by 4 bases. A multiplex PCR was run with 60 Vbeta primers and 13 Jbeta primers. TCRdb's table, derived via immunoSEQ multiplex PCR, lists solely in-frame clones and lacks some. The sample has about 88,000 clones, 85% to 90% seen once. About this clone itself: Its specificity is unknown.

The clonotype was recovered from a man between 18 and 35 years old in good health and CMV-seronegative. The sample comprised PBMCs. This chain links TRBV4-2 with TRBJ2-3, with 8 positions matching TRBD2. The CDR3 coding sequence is TGTGCCAGCAGCCAAGATCAAAGCGGGGGCTCAGATACGCAGTATTTT. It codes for CASSQDQSGGSDTQYF.